Following are 3 T cell receptor beta chains from one sample sequenced in a study of blood T cell repertoires in COVID-19. Clones were read by immunoSEQ multiplex PCR, and TCRdb kept only the in-frame ones, dropping some. The sample shows some 150,000 clones, 89% of them seen only once. Sequenced: PBMCs or T cells enriched from blood (not recorded which). The receptor set was obtained from a woman aged 18-30 years who had recovered from COVID-19.

The chain employs TRBV4-1 and TRBJ2-1, with TRBD2 matching over 11 bases. The CDR3 is 14 residues long. Trimming removed 6 bases from V and 9 bases from J; junction bases left unmatched: 7. Germline CDR1 and CDR2: MGHRA and YSYEKL. CDR3 nucleotide sequence: TGCGCCAGCAGATACACTAGCGGGAGTGCTGAGCAGTTCTTC. The encoded protein is CASRYTSGSAEQFF.

The genes are TRBV11-2 and TRBJ1-1, with 9 bases that match TRBD1. Germline V gives CDR1 SGHAT, CDR2 FQNNGV. The V and J ends lost 4 bases and 5 bases, in that order; junction bases with no gene match: 8. The CDR3 length is 15 residues. This CDR3 reads CASSWSGTGTTEAFF. CDR3 DNA sequence: TGTGCCAGCAGCTGGTCCGGGACAGGGACAACTGAAGCTTTCTTT.

This chain links TRBV27 with TRBJ2-7, with 7 bases lining up with TRBD2. The CDR3 sequence is 17 residues long. The trim removed 3 bases at V and 0 bases at J, leaving 11 bases unmatched. Germline V gives CDR1 MNHEY, CDR2 SMNVEV (reference sequence). DNA of the CDR3: TGTGCCAGCAGTTTCCACCACTCTAGCGGAGCCTCCTACGAGCAGTACTTC. It codes for CASSFHHSSGASYEQYF.